The sequence of this T cell receptor (beta chain) was determined in a study of T-cell memory formation after mild COVID-19. Study results and caveats: Day 15 to 85 contracting clones showed balanced CD4/CD8; later expanders leaned CD4+.

Germline V CDR1 and CDR2: SGDLS, YYNGEE. V lost 2 bases, J lost 2 bases, and 1 base stayed unmatched. The CDR3 sequence is 14 residues long. As regards this clonotype: Antigen specificity is unknown.

Via MiXCR, TCRdb re-called the 5' RACE reads, giving one row per CDR3 protein. Of more than 200,000 distinct CDR3 sequences in the sample, less than 20% were seen once. The sequence came from a man between 18 and 29 years old who had mild COVID-19 (a few samples of this study predate the infection). Cell type and time point are not known. The chain joins TRBV9 to TRBJ2-5; 9 bases are a match to TRBD1. The sequencing input was PBMCs or a T cell subset sorted from them (not recorded which). CDR3: CASSVDRGQETQYF. The DNA for the CDR3 is TGTGCCAGCAGCGTGGACAGGGGTCAAGAGACCCAGTACTTC. The full variable domain, rest sourced from reference TRBV9 and TRBJ2-5, is DSGVTQTPKHLITATGQRVTLRCSPRSGDLSVYWYQQSLDQGLQFLIQYYNGEERAKGNILERFSAQQFPDLHSELNLSSLELGDSALYFCASSVDRGQETQYFGPGTRLLVL.